This T cell receptor beta chain was obtained from a study of cytomegalovirus exposure and HLA in healthy donors. Overall study: Falling in the Caucasian-associated ancestry cluster were approximately 84% of 300 to 500 genotyped donors.

This clone has more than one count but fewer than ten. As yet, its antigen is unknown. The PCR contained 60 Vbeta and 13 Jbeta primers. The table came from immunoSEQ multiplex PCR; TCRdb's copy has only in-frame clones and leaves some out. The sample includes around 89,000 clones, roughly three quarters of them seen just once. Study-wide results and limits: The authors enumerated under 200 TCR beta chains as linked to cytomegalovirus. Researchers had no immune exposure information except CMV serostatus available. Sequencing had likely introduced a cluster of highly shared sequence variants as an artifact.

This TCR came from a man aged 35 to 55 in good health and CMV-seronegative. The sequencing input was PBMCs.

CDR3 DNA sequence: TGTGCCAGCAGCCCTATGGAGGGAGGCTCAAAATTCTACGAGCAGTACTTC. Amino acid sequence: CASSPMEGGSKFYEQYF. This chain connects TRBV7-9 to TRBJ2-7; TRBD2 is a possible D gene (6 bases). The CDR3 is 17 amino acids. CDR1 is SEHNR, CDR2 FQNEAQ, per germline (reference sequence). With 5 bases removed from V and 3 bases from J, the gap between germline ends came to 23 bases.